Sequencing of this T cell receptor beta chain was carried out in a study of blood T cell repertoires in COVID-19. Trimming left V 5 bases short and J 4 bases short, with 15 bases between. Germline assignment: CDR1 SGHRS and CDR2 YFSETQ. This CDR3 comprises 14 residues. Original analysis: Amplification from reference gene primers served as the basis for estimated nucleated cell counts. Method: immunoSEQ multiplex PCR; TCRdb's copy keeps in-frame clones and lacks some. V, J and clone size are those of that table, while D and trimming were read from the DNA. The profile shows roughly 190,000 clones, around 80% of them singletons.

The chain links TRBV5-1 to TRBJ1-2; the D gene is possibly TRBD1 (6 bases). The clonotype originates from a woman aged 45-59 years with acute or convalescent COVID-19. The sample was peripheral blood. The CDR3 nucleotides read TGCGCCAGCAGTATGGGGGACACCAGCTATGGCTACACCTTC. Translating it yields CASSMGDTSYGYTF.